This TCR beta chain was profiled in a study of cytomegalovirus exposure and HLA in healthy donors. General study findings and limits: Whilst most TCR sequences proved rare, a subset of public TCRs occurred across many donors.

A word on this clone: Its antigen is still unknown.

Germline CDR1 MNHEY, CDR2 SMNVEV (reference sequence). The CDR3 is made up of 19 amino acids. V lost 8 bases and J lost 6; bases outside the gene matches: 15. The donors were part of the validation cohort of some 120 subjects. That cohort was separate from the first cohort, which comprised 550 to 750 subjects. The assay was immunoSEQ multiplex PCR, and TCRdb's table has in-frame clones only and misses some. The sample includes 43,000 or so clones, approximately 90% of them seen just once. Sequencing used PBMCs. This chain joins TRBV27 and TRBJ2-2; TRBD2 aligns across 16 bases. This TCR was recovered from a man between 18 and 29 years old in good health and CMV-seronegative. CDR3 in amino acids: CASLRPIHGTSGGAGELFF. In DNA form, the CDR3 reads TGTGCCAGCCTTAGACCAATCCACGGGACTAGCGGGGGGGCCGGGGAGCTGTTTTTT.